This T cell receptor (beta chain) was sequenced during a study of blood T cells in healthy people across ages. With a J-beta primer mix and a sample-barcoded 5' primer, a second PCR ran about 7 to 12 cycles. A single record per CDR3 protein comes from TCRdb applying MiXCR to the 5' RACE reads. The sample yields some 900,000 distinct CDR3 sequences, about 48% seen once. The sequenced material came from blood. The origin of this receptor is a man between 25 and 39 years old in good health.

The CDR3 DNA reads as TGTGCCAGCAGTTCAAAATTAGGACAGTCCTACACAGATACGCAGTATTTT. Translated, it gives CASSSKLGQSYTDTQYF. The chain joins TRBV27 to TRBJ2-3, with D possibly matching TRBD1 (6 bases). V lost 4 bases and J lost 2, with 19 bases in between. The CDR3 length is 17 residues. Per the germline V gene, CDR1 is MNHEY and CDR2 is SMNVEV (reference sequence).